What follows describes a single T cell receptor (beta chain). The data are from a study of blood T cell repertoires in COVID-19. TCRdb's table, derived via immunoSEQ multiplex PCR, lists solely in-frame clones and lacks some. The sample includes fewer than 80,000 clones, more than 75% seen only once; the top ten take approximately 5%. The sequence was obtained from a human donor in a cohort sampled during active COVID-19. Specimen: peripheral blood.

In nucleotides, the CDR3 is TGTGCCAGCAGCGCGACTAGCGGGGGTCAAGAGACCCAGTACTTC. Translated: CASSATSGGQETQYF. The rearrangement joins TRBV9 to TRBJ2-5, with TRBD2 matching over 12 bases. This CDR3 comprises 15 residues. V gave up 3 bases and J gave up 2 bases; unmatched junction bases: 2. The germline V gene encodes CDR1 SGDLS and CDR2 YYNGEE.